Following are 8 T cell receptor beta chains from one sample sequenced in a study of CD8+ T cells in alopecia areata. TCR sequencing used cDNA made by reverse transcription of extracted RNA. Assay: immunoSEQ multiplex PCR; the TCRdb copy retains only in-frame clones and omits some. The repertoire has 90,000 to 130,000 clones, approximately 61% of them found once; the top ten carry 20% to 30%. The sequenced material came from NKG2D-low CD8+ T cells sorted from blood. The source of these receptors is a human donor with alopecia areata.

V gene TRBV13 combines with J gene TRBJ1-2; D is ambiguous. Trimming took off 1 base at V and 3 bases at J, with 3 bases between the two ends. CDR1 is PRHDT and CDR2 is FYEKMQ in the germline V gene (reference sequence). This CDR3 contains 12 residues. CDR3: CASSLEDYGYTF. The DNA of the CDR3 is TGTGCCAGCAGCTTAGAAGACTATGGCTACACCTTC.

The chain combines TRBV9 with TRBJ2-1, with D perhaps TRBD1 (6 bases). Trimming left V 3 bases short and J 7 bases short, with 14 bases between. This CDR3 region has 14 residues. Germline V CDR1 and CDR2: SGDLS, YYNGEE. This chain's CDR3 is CASSASNRENEQFF. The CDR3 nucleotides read TGTGCCAGCAGCGCCTCAAACAGGGAAAATGAGCAGTTCTTC. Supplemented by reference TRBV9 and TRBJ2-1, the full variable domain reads DSGVTQTPKHLITATGQRVTLRCSPRSGDLSVYWYQQSLDQGLQFLIQYYNGEERAKGNILERFSAQQFPDLHSELNLSSLELGDSALYFCASSASNRENEQFFGPGTRLTVL.

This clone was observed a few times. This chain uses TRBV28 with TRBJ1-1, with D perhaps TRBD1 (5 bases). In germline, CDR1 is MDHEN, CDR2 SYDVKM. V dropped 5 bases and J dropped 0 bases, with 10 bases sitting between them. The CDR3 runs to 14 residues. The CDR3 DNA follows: TGTGCCAGCAGTCCGGGACGGATGAACACTGAAGCTTTCTTT. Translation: CASSPGRMNTEAFF.

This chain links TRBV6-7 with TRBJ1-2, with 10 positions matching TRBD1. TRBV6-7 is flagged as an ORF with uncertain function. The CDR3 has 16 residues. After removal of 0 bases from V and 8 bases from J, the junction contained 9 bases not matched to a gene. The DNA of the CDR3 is TGTGCCAGCAGTTACTCGAGGGGGACAGGGGTGAAAGGCTACACCTTC. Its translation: CASSYSRGTGVKGYTF.

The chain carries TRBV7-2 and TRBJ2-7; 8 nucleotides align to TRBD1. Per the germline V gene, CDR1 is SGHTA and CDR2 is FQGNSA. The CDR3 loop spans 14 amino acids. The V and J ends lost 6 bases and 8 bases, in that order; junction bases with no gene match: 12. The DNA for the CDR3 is TGTGCCAGCAGGGCTGGACAGGGCATCATCAAGCAGTACTTC. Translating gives CASRAGQGIIKQYF.

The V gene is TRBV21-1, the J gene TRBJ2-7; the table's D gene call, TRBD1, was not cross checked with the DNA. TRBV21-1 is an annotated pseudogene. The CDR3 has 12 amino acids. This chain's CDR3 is CASSSHRDEQYF. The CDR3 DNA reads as TGTGCCAGCAGCTCCCACAGGGACGAGCAGTACTTC.

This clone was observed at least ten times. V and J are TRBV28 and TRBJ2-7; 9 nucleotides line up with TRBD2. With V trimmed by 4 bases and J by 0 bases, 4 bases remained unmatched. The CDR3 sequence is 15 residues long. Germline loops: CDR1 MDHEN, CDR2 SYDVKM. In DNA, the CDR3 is TGTGCCAGCAGTTCCTTTAGCGGGAGCTCCTACGAGCAGTACTTC. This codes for CASSSFSGSSYEQYF.

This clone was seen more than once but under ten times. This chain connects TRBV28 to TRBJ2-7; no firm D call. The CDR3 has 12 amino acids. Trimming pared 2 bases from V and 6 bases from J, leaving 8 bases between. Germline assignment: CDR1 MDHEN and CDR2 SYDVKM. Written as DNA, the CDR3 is TGTGCCAGCAGTTTAGGGTCCGGCGAGCAGTACTTC. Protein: CASSLGSGEQYF.